This T cell receptor beta chain was found in a study of post-analysis software for immune sequencing data. Germline V CDR1 and CDR2: MGHRA, YSYEKL. V lost 4 bases to trimming and J lost 7 bases; unmatched junction nucleotides: 9. The CDR3 loop spans 15 amino acids. cDNA libraries of TCR beta carried unique molecular identifiers. Using its own MiXCR run on the PCR reads, TCRdb lists one record per CDR3 protein. The repertoire includes about 460,000 distinct CDR3 sequences, around 40% of them detected once, and around an eighth sits in the top ten. Study-wide points: Controls showed lower frequencies than patients for five or six TRBV segments, and TRBV5-6, TRBV5-1 and TRBV20-1 were among these.

As to this clonotype: Its antigen is as yet unknown.

This TCR derives from a girl under 18 with multiple sclerosis. V usage is TRBV4-1 and J usage is TRBJ1-4; 7 nucleotides align to TRBD1. The sequenced sample consisted of blood. CDR3 DNA sequence: TGCGCCAGCAGCCTTCTCAGGGGGGCCGCTGAAAAACTGTTTTTT. Its protein product is CASSLLRGAAEKLFF.